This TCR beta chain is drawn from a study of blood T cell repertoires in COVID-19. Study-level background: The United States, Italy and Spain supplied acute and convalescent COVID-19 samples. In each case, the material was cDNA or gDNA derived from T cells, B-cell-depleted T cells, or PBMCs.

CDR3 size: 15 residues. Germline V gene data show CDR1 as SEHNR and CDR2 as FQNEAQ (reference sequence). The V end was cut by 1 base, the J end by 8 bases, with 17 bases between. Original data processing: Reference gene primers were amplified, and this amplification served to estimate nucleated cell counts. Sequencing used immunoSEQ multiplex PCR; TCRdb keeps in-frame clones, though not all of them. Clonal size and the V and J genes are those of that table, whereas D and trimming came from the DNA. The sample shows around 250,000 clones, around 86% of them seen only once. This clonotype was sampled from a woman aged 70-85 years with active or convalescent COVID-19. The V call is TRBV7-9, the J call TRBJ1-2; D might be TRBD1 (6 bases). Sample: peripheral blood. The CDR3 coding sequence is TGTGCCAGCAGCTTAGGGGGACAAGGTGGACAAGGCTACACCTTC. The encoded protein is CASSLGGQGGQGYTF.